A single sample is the source of the 18 T cell receptor beta chains below, sequenced in a study of blood T cell repertoires in COVID-19. TCRdb's copy holds only in-frame clones and misses some; the assay was immunoSEQ multiplex PCR. This table has 350,000 to 450,000 clones, about 88% appearing once. The sequenced material came from PBMCs or T cells enriched from blood (not recorded which). All receptors come from a woman aged 18-29 years who had been exposed to COVID-19.

This chain connects TRBV5-4 to TRBJ2-5; 14 bases match TRBD2. CDR1 and CDR2 from the germline V gene are SGHNT and YYREEE (reference sequence). V dropped 7 bases and J dropped 5; count of bases not matched to a gene: 7. The CDR3 has 15 amino acids. The CDR3 DNA reads as TGTGCCAGCGGCGGACTAGCGGGGGGTGAGGAGACCCAGTACTTC. It encodes CASGGLAGGEETQYF.

V usage is TRBV12-3 or TRBV12-4 and J usage is TRBJ2-1, with TRBD2 identical over 9 bases. The CDR3 consists of 12 residues. With V trimmed by 8 bases and J by 7 bases, 3 bases remained unmatched. CDR3 region: CASYLAGNEQFF. The CDR3 DNA sequence: TGTGCCAGCTACCTAGCGGGGAATGAGCAGTTCTTC.

The rearrangement joins TRBV5-8 to TRBJ1-5, with D possibly matching TRBD1 (6 bases). Germline CDR1 and CDR2: SGHTS and YDEGEE. V was clipped by 2 bases and J by 0 bases, with 15 bases between them. CDR3 length: 17 residues. Here the CDR3 DNA reads TGTGCCAGCAGCTTTGCAGGGGAAGATTATAGCAATCAGCCCCAGCATTTT. It yields the protein CASSFAGEDYSNQPQHF.

V and J are TRBV28 and TRBJ2-7; 10 bases fit TRBD2. The J segment lost 12 bases and the V segment lost 6 bases, leaving 11 bases of the junction unmatched. Germline values: CDR1 MDHEN, CDR2 SYDVKM. The CDR3 extends over 13 amino acids. The CDR3 nucleotides are TGTGCCAGCAGAACGCAAACTAGCGGGAAGGCGTACTTC. It encodes CASRTQTSGKAYF.

The chain links TRBV28 to TRBJ1-5; no reliable D call. V was cut by 6 bases and J by 7 bases, with 13 bases left in between. The CDR3 has 13 amino acids. From germline, CDR1 is MDHEN and CDR2 SYDVKM. The CDR3 DNA reads as TGTGCCAGCAGCCAAGGAGGGTGGCAGCCCCAGCATTTT. Protein sequence: CASSQGGWQPQHF.

The chain couples TRBV28 to TRBJ1-2; 7 positions agree with TRBD1. The CDR3 contains 14 residues. Trimming at V came to 2 bases and at J to 2 bases, leaving 2 bases not matched to a gene. Germline-derived CDR1 and CDR2 are MDHEN and SYDVKM. Here the CDR3 DNA reads TGTGCCAGCAGTTTACCGACAGGGAACTATGGCTACACCTTC. The encoded protein is CASSLPTGNYGYTF.

The rearrangement joins TRBV11-2 to TRBJ2-3, with D possibly matching TRBD2 (5 bases). The CDR3 is 16 amino acids. V lost 10 bases, J lost 2 bases, and 22 bases lay in between. Germline CDR1 is SGHAT and CDR2 is FQNNGV. The CDR3, as DNA: TGTGCCATCAATACGGGGAGCCTATTTCCCACAGATACGCAGTATTTT. Amino acids: CAINTGSLFPTDTQYF.

The rearrangement joins TRBV29-1 to TRBJ2-5; D not certain. The CDR3 spans 12 residues. Trimming pared 2 bases from V and 0 bases from J, leaving 4 bases between. The germline V gene encodes CDR1 SQVTM and CDR2 ANQGSEA. The CDR3 loop reads CSVEHYQETQYF. The DNA of the CDR3 is TGCAGCGTTGAACACTACCAAGAGACCCAGTACTTC.

V and J are TRBV7-8 and TRBJ1-1, with 7 positions matching TRBD1. The trim removed 4 bases at V and 4 bases at J, leaving 6 bases unmatched. The germline CDR1 and CDR2 sequences are SGHVS and FQNEAQ. This CDR3 region has 14 residues. This chain's CDR3 is CASSSQGWGTEAFF. The CDR3, as DNA: TGTGCCAGCAGCTCACAGGGGTGGGGCACTGAAGCTTTCTTT.

The chain employs TRBV6-2 or TRBV6-3 and TRBJ2-2, with 8 nucleotides matching TRBD1. CDR3 length: 17 amino acids. CDR1 and CDR2 from the germline V gene are MNHEY and SVGEGT. After removal of 6 bases from V and 3 bases from J, the junction contained 12 bases not matched to a gene. The CDR3 bases are TGTGCCAGCAGCACCACAAGAGGACAGGGCCACACCGGGGAGCTGTTTTTT. Protein sequence: CASSTTRGQGHTGELFF.

V is TRBV20-1 and J is TRBJ2-1, with 11 bases fitting TRBD2. V was clipped by 3 bases and J by 7 bases; unmatched bases: 8. The CDR3 has 15 residues. In germline, CDR1 is DFQATT, CDR2 SNEGSKA (reference sequence). CDR3 amino acids: CSASRLAGLSNEQFF. The DNA of the CDR3 is TGCAGTGCTAGTAGACTAGCGGGGTTAAGTAATGAGCAGTTCTTC.

This chain uses TRBV5-1 with TRBJ2-5; TRBD2 matches at 7 bases. The CDR3 is made up of 16 amino acids. The V and J ends lost 3 bases and 1 base, in that order; junction bases with no gene match: 9. Germline CDR1 reads SGHRS; CDR2 reads YFSETQ. DNA for the CDR3: TGCGCCAGCAGCTGGGGGGGTGGTAGCGGCCAAGAGACCCAGTACTTC. The encoded protein is CASSWGGGSGQETQYF. Combining the CDR3 with reference TRBV5-1 and TRBJ2-5 gives the whole variable domain KAGVTQTPRYLIKTRGQQVTLSCSPISGHRSVSWYQQTPGQGLQFLFEYFSETQRNKGNFPGRFSGRQFSNSRSEMNVSTLELGDSALYLCASSWGGGSGQETQYFGPGTRLLVL.

The chain uses TRBV18 and TRBJ1-3; no reliable D call. Germline CDR1 KGHSH, CDR2 LQKENI. CDR3 size: 14 residues. V was cut by 6 bases and J by 3 bases, with 12 bases left in between. The CDR3 DNA reads as TGTGCCAGCTCCCAAGACGCGGGTGGAAACACCATATATTTT. Translation: CASSQDAGGNTIYF.

The V gene is TRBV7-9, the J gene TRBJ1-4; 9 positions match TRBD1. V gave up 1 base and J gave up 4 bases; unmatched junction bases: 1. CDR3 size: 15 residues. CDR1 is SEHNR and CDR2 is FQNEAQ in the germline V gene (reference sequence). For the CDR3, the DNA is TGTGCCAGCAGCTTAGAGGGACAGGGTAATGAAAAACTGTTTTTT. Translating gives CASSLEGQGNEKLFF.

The J gene is TRBJ2-6, the V gene TRBV20-1; no definite D call. The CDR3 spans 16 residues. V lost 3 bases to trimming and J lost 4 bases, with 16 bases between them. Germline V gene data show CDR1 as DFQATT and CDR2 as SNEGSKA (reference sequence). Here the CDR3 DNA reads TGCAGTGCTAGTACCTATTTGCGTGCGGGGGCCAACGTCCTGACTTTC. This encodes CSASTYLRAGANVLTF.

The chain uses TRBV5-6 and TRBJ2-5; D remains unclear. This CDR3 contains 16 residues. Trimming stripped 6 bases from V and 1 base from J, with 19 bases between. Germline CDR1 reads SGHDT; CDR2 reads YYEEEE. CDR3 in amino acids: CASNLFGAGTQETQYF. In DNA, the CDR3 is TGTGCCAGCAACCTATTTGGAGCTGGCACCCAAGAGACCCAGTACTTC. Full variable domain (rest looked up from reference TRBV5-6 and TRBJ2-5): DAGVTQSPTHLIKTRGQQVTLRCSPKSGHDTVSWYQQALGQGPQFIFQYYEEEERQRGNFPDRFSGHQFPNYSSELNVNALLLGDSALYLCASNLFGAGTQETQYFGPGTRLLVL.

The rearrangement uses TRBV7-9 and TRBJ1-2; a weak D match, TRBD1 (6 bases). The ends were cut back, 1 base at V and 3 bases at J, with 12 bases in the middle. Germline CDR1 and CDR2: SEHNR and FQNEAQ (reference sequence). This CDR3 contains 15 residues. The CDR3 DNA sequence: TGTGCCAGCAGCTTAGGACAGGCCCGGGACTATGGCTACACCTTC. It translates to CASSLGQARDYGYTF.

In DNA, the CDR3 is TGTGCCAGCAGCCAAGATATCATAGCGGGAGGCCAGAGCTCCTACGAGCAGTACTTC. Translated: CASSQDIIAGGQSSYEQYF. The genes are TRBV4-2 and TRBJ2-7, with 10 bases aligning to TRBD2. Germline-derived CDR1 and CDR2 are LGHNA and YNFKEQ. The CDR3 has 19 residues. The ends lost 0 bases at V and 0 bases at J; junction bases unmatched: 11.